The 22 T cell receptor beta chains reported below all come from one sample, sequenced in a study of cytomegalovirus exposure and HLA in healthy donors. It was with 60 Vbeta and 13 Jbeta primers that the PCR ran. Using immunoSEQ multiplex PCR, the repertoire was profiled, and TCRdb retains in-frame clones only, with some absent. The data hold under 200,000 clones, with around two thirds observed a single time. Sequenced: PBMCs. All receptors come from a man aged 50-60 years in good health and CMV-seronegative.

The chain employs TRBV15 and TRBJ1-6; 7 bases line up with TRBD1. V lost 5 bases and J lost 7; bases outside the gene matches: 11. This CDR3 spans 16 amino acids. Germline V gene lookup returns CDR1 LNHNV and CDR2 YYDKDF (reference sequence). The CDR3 nucleotides read TGTGCCACCAGCGGGTTAAACAGGGGTCGAAATTCACCCCTCCACTTT. It translates to CATSGLNRGRNSPLHF.

V gene TRBV25-1 combines with J gene TRBJ1-2, with a possible D match to TRBD1 (5 bases). Germline V gene lookup returns CDR1 MGHDK and CDR2 SYGVNS. V dropped 2 bases and J dropped 6 bases, with 16 bases sitting between them. This CDR3 has 15 amino acids. The CDR3: CASSERVWGEDGYTF. The CDR3 nucleotides read TGTGCCAGCAGTGAACGTGTTTGGGGGGAGGATGGCTACACCTTC.

This chain links TRBV4-1 with TRBJ2-1; D unresolved. Germline V CDR1 and CDR2: MGHRA, YSYEKL. V lost 1 base and J 2 bases, leaving 15 bases between the germline ends. CDR3 size: 17 residues. CDR3 bases: TGCGCCAGCAGCCAAGTGGATATGGGCTTTACCTACAATGAGCAGTTCTTC. Amino acid sequence: CASSQVDMGFTYNEQFF.

The chain joins TRBV10-2 to TRBJ2-5; 11 bases are a match to TRBD2. CDR3 size: 17 residues. CDR1 and CDR2 (germline): WSHSY, SAAADI. V lost 2 bases to trimming and J lost 5 bases; unmatched junction nucleotides: 10. CDR3 in DNA: TGCGCCAGCAGTGAGGGACTAGCGGGTTCCCGGGGTGAGACCCAGTACTTC. Amino acids: CASSEGLAGSRGETQYF.

This chain links TRBV28 with TRBJ1-5; D remains ambiguous. The CDR3 is 17 residues long. Trimming took 8 bases from V and 0 from J, leaving 20 bases between them. From germline, CDR1 is MDHEN and CDR2 SYDVKM. The CDR3 DNA reads as TGTGCCAGCGGGTACCCCCCAGCGGAGTATAGCAATCAGCCCCAGCATTTT. Translation: CASGYPPAEYSNQPQHF.

This chain joins TRBV7-3 and TRBJ2-3; TRBD1 aligns across 7 bases. Trimming took 0 bases from V and 9 from J; bases not matched to a gene: 15. The CDR3 is 17 residues long. Germline V CDR1 and CDR2: SGHTA, FQGTGA. The CDR3: CASSLTMNDRVSGTQYF. The CDR3 DNA reads TGTGCCAGCAGCTTAACTATGAATGACAGGGTATCGGGGACGCAGTATTTT.

This rearrangement joins TRBV11-3 to TRBJ1-3; a weak D match, TRBD1 (5 bases). Trimming stripped 4 bases from V and 2 bases from J, with 9 bases between. Germline-derived CDR1 and CDR2 are SGHNT and YENEEA. The CDR3 covers 14 residues. CDR3 sequence (DNA): TGTGCCAGCAGCTCCGCGGGGCCTGGAAACACCATATATTTT. Its translation is CASSSAGPGNTIYF.

The chain has TRBV6-5 and TRBJ2-2; the match to TRBD1 covers 9 bases. From germline, CDR1 is MNHEY and CDR2 SVGAGI. V was pared by 5 bases and J by 13 bases, with 14 bases of the junction left unmatched. CDR3 length equals 15 residues. The CDR3 DNA reads TGTGCCAGCAGTCCCAGGACAGGGGCTGCCGGGAGGCTGTTTTTT. Translated: CASSPRTGAAGRLFF.

This clone was observed once. The rearrangement joins TRBV5-8 to TRBJ2-3; 12 bases align to TRBD2. The CDR3 runs 17 residues. Trimming took 3 bases from V and 0 from J; bases not matched to a gene: 5. Germline loops: CDR1 SGHTS, CDR2 YDEGEE. The CDR3: CASSSGLAGPSTDTQYF. Written as DNA, the CDR3 is TGTGCCAGCAGCTCCGGACTAGCGGGGCCTAGCACAGATACGCAGTATTTT. The whole variable domain, filled in from reference TRBV5-8 and TRBJ2-3, reads EAGVTQSPTHLIKTRGQQATLRCSPISGHTSVYWYQQALGLGLQFLLWYDEGEERNRGNFPPRFSGRQFPNYSSELNVNALELEDSALYLCASSSGLAGPSTDTQYFGPGTRLTVL.

The CDR3 sequence is CASSKVQEDSEQYF. The CDR3 DNA sequence: TGTGCCAGCAGCAAAGTGCAGGAGGACTCCGAGCAGTACTTC. The V call is TRBV21-1, the J call TRBJ2-7; the D segment call TRBD2 is taken from the table without a DNA check. TRBV21-1 is a recognized pseudogene. The CDR3 loop spans 14 amino acids.

This clone appeared many times. The chain is built from TRBV7-6 and TRBJ2-2; D is possibly TRBD2 (6 bases). Per the germline V gene, CDR1 is SGHVS and CDR2 is FNYEAQ. V was trimmed by 10 bases and J by 6 bases, leaving 24 bases between them. The length of the CDR3 is 16 residues. CDR3 coding DNA: TGTGCCACCGCTGCATTTCCGCCTCCGGGGGCCGGGGAGCTGTTTTTT. It translates to CATAAFPPPGAGELFF.

This rearrangement joins TRBV6-1 to TRBJ1-1, with a weak D call TRBD1 (5 bases). Germline V gives CDR1 MNHNS, CDR2 SASEGT. The V gene lost 3 bases and the J gene lost 7 bases, with 18 bases spanning the gap. This CDR3 contains 15 residues. CDR3 sequence: CASSETRSGGSEAFF. As DNA, the CDR3 is TGTGCCAGCAGTGAGACCCGTAGCGGGGGAAGTGAAGCTTTCTTT.

The rearrangement joins TRBV19 to TRBJ2-1; 10 nucleotides agree with TRBD2. CDR3 size: 16 residues. CDR1 is LNHDA and CDR2 is SQIVND in the germline V gene (reference sequence). V lost 1 base to trimming and J lost 5 bases; unmatched junction nucleotides: 5. CDR3 region: CASSIVGLASDNEQFF. CDR3 in DNA: TGTGCCAGTAGTATAGTGGGACTAGCGAGCGACAATGAGCAGTTCTTC.

The chain combines TRBV6-1 with TRBJ1-5; 7 bases agree with TRBD1. The CDR3 runs to 15 residues. V shed 5 bases and J 6 bases; nucleotides not matched to a gene: 10. Germline values: CDR1 MNHNS, CDR2 SASEGT. CDR3 region: CASSRQGTERQPQHF. As DNA, the CDR3 is TGTGCCAGCAGTCGACAGGGTACCGAACGTCAGCCCCAGCATTTT.

The rearrangement links TRBV5-1 to TRBJ2-1, with 12 bases that match TRBD2. V lost 6 bases and J lost 0; bases outside the gene matches: 4. The CDR3 loop spans 16 amino acids. CDR1 is SGHRS and CDR2 is YFSETQ in the germline V gene. CDR3 amino acids: CASTSGGALSYNEQFF. The CDR3 coding sequence is TGCGCCAGCACTAGCGGGGGGGCCCTCTCCTACAATGAGCAGTTCTTC.

The chain employs TRBV29-1 and TRBJ2-5; 7 positions agree with TRBD1. The CDR3 runs to 12 residues. J gave up 4 bases and V 3 bases, and 2 bases lay outside the gene matches. The germline gives CDR1 SQVTM, CDR2 ANQGSEA. The CDR3 nucleotides read TGCAGCGTTGAGAACAGGGGAGAGACCCAGTACTTC. Translated: CSVENRGETQYF. The whole variable domain, filled in from reference TRBV29-1 and TRBJ2-5, reads SAVISQKPSRDICQRGTSLTIQCQVDSQVTMMFWYRQQPGQSLTLIATANQGSEATYESGFVIDKFPISRPNLTFSTLTVSNMSPEDSSIYLCSVENRGETQYFGPGTRLLVL.

The chain recombines TRBV19 with TRBJ1-1, with D unresolved. In germline, CDR1 is LNHDA, CDR2 SQIVND (reference sequence). Between the trimmed V and J ends, which lost 3 bases and 1 base, there was a span of 12 bases. This CDR3 has 15 amino acids. The DNA of the CDR3 is TGTGCCAGTAGTATGGACTTCGGCGGGAACACTGAAGCTTTCTTT. Amino acids: CASSMDFGGNTEAFF.

The chain carries TRBV2 and TRBJ2-7; D possibly corresponds to TRBD1 (5 bases). V was pared by 0 bases and J by 2 bases, with 14 bases between. Germline CDR1 reads SNHLY; CDR2 reads FYNNEI. The CDR3 runs to 16 residues. The CDR3 DNA is TGTGCCAGCAGTGAAGCGCTTCAGGGCCGCACCTACGAGCAGTACTTC. The encoded protein is CASSEALQGRTYEQYF.

The rearrangement joins TRBV5-1 to TRBJ1-1; the D gene is possibly TRBD1 (5 bases). There are 13 residues in the CDR3. V lost 6 bases and J 4 bases, leaving 13 bases between the germline ends. Germline lookup yields CDR1 SGHRS and CDR2 YFSETQ. The CDR3: CASNGGGITEAFF. Written as DNA, the CDR3 is TGCGCCAGCAACGGGGGAGGAATCACTGAAGCTTTCTTT.

This clone was found a few times. The sample contains more than one DNA sequence encoding this CDR3. The V call is TRBV5-1, the J call TRBJ2-5, with 7 nucleotides matching TRBD2. The CDR3 consists of 13 residues. Germline V gene data show CDR1 as SGHRS and CDR2 as YFSETQ. V gave up 1 base and J gave up 3 bases; unmatched junction bases: 0. The CDR3 DNA reads as TGCGCCAGCAGCTTGAGCGGGGAAGAGACCCAGTACTTC. It is translated as CASSLSGEETQYF.

This chain uses TRBV5-4 with TRBJ2-2, with D tentatively TRBD2 (5 bases). The CDR3 consists of 15 residues. Between the trimmed V and J ends, which lost 0 bases and 1 base, there was a span of 7 bases. Germline values: CDR1 SGHNT, CDR2 YYREEE (reference sequence). CDR3 nucleotide sequence: TGTGCCAGCAGCTTGGGACTACTGAACACCGGGGAGCTGTTTTTT. The encoded protein is CASSLGLLNTGELFF. The complete variable domain, with remaining parts taken from reference TRBV5-4 and TRBJ2-2, reads ETGVTQSPTHLIKTRGQQVTLRCSSQSGHNTVSWYQQALGQGPQFIFQYYREEENGRGNFPPRFSGLQFPNYSSELNVNALELDDSALYLCASSLGLLNTGELFFGEGSRLTVL.

The gene calls are TRBV6-5 and TRBJ1-5; possibly TRBD1 for D (5 bases). Germline CDR1 is MNHEY and CDR2 is SVGAGI. Trimming shortened V by 6 bases and J by 4 bases, and 10 bases separated the two germline ends. The CDR3 is made up of 13 amino acids. CDR3 DNA: TGTGCCAGCAGCCGGGGGGGGAATCAGCCCCAGCATTTT. Translation gives CASSRGGNQPQHF.